This is a list of T cell receptor beta chains from one sample in a study of T cells expressing NK-cell markers. Each CDR3 protein gets one entry in TCRdb, which reprocessed the 5' RACE reads and gives no DNA. The sample table sets out 200,000 to 300,000 distinct CDR3 sequences. The sample consisted of blood T cells: a sorted CD56 or NKG2C T cell subset, CD4+ or CD8+ T cells, or bulk PBMC T cells (not recorded which). These receptors originate from a woman aged 18-70 years in good health. CDR3s include the opening cysteine and the closing phenylalanine or tryptophan.

j_gene,v_gene,CDR3aa
TRBJ2-1,TRBV20-1,CSARGLAEQFF
TRBJ1-4,TRBV11-2,CASSLVPGPNEKLFF
TRBJ2-1,TRBV15,CATTLSSGAYNEQFF
TRBJ1-6,TRBV20-1,CSATRGADNSPLHF
TRBJ1-5,TRBV2,CASTGQGRNQPQHF
TRBJ2-3,TRBV4-2,CASSQVASGLAGADTQYF
TRBJ1-2,TRBV4-3,CASSQGSGLNYGYTF
TRBJ2-3,TRBV18,CASSPSTGPDTQYF
TRBJ2-1,TRBV29-1,CSVISGRANNEQFF
TRBJ2-3,TRBV4-3,CASSLSRGGTDTQYF
TRBJ2-3,TRBV6-1,CASSSTETSTDTQYF
TRBJ1-4,TRBV4-3,CASSQEWGQGGKLFF
TRBJ2-1,TRBV7-9,CASSFTAGLYNEQFF
TRBJ2-2,TRBV6-1,CASTKTGGITGELFF
TRBJ1-4,TRBV28,CASSSPGEKLFF
TRBJ1-1,TRBV20-1,CSARVRTAGTEAFF
TRBJ1-2,TRBV12-3/TRBV12-4,CASSLGQAPLYYGYTF
TRBJ2-5,TRBV11-2,CASTSKQLETQYF
TRBJ2-4,TRBV5-5,CASSSYGEGSVQYF
TRBJ1-6,TRBV7-2,CASSLRTGSSYNSPLHF
TRBJ1-1,TRBV29-1,CSVHRMNTEAFF
TRBJ2-7,TRBV7-3,CASSANSGREQYF
TRBJ2-3,TRBV4-2,CASSPEGGSTDTQYF
TRBJ2-3,TRBV29-1,CSAEGSGLDTQYF
TRBJ2-7,TRBV6-1,CASSRTSGSGEQYF
TRBJ1-3,TRBV7-7,CASSQDGSSGNTIYF
TRBJ2-4,TRBV19,CASGLAGSAKNIQYF
TRBJ2-3,TRBV27,CASRLSGADTQYF
TRBJ1-1,TRBV27,CASSLGTGWVNTEAFF
TRBJ2-6,TRBV29-1,CSVEGARGYSGANVLTF
TRBJ1-1,TRBV12-3/TRBV12-4,CASSFLRTGKTEAFF
TRBJ2-5,TRBV18,CASSPPVAETQYF
TRBJ2-1,TRBV7-2,CASLSGRANEQFF
TRBJ1-1,TRBV7-9,CASSFGRSNTEAFF
TRBJ1-6,TRBV3-1,CASSLRVGNSPLHF
TRBJ2-1,TRBV29-1,CSVTPGTDEQFF
TRBJ2-3,TRBV14,CASSQFSGHPEDTQYF
TRBJ2-7,TRBV5-6,CASSLQSGQVTYEQYF
TRBJ2-7,TRBV28,CASRRSTYEQYF
TRBJ2-1,TRBV2,CASRPTRPEEQFF
TRBJ2-1,TRBV12-3/TRBV12-4,CASSLLYNEQFF
TRBJ1-4,TRBV29-1,CSVRGQDNEKLFF
TRBJ2-3,TRBV7-2,CASSLAGSLYVEDTQYF
TRBJ2-1,TRBV30,CAWSVAGSNEQFF
TRBJ2-2,TRBV12-3/TRBV12-4,CASSFGRTASTGELFF
TRBJ1-1,TRBV6-2/TRBV6-3,CASSYSMMANTEAFF
TRBJ1-4,TRBV4-2,CASSQDRRAGDEKLFF
TRBJ2-7,TRBV6-5,CASSYRAGPSYEQYF
TRBJ1-5,TRBV7-8,CASSLVMAGSGQQPQHF
TRBJ2-2,TRBV5-1,CASSLMDTNTGELFF
TRBJ1-2,TRBV29-1,CSARTATGYTF
TRBJ2-1,TRBV19,CASTSGGPRAYNEQFF
TRBJ1-5,TRBV2,CASSVGTPNQPQHF
TRBJ1-1,TRBV6-2/TRBV6-3,CASRTTGRWGAFF
TRBJ1-1,TRBV5-1,CASSLGSSWNTEAFF